The 11 T cell receptor beta chains presented below share a single source sample, sequenced in a study of TIL therapy for anti-PD-1-resistant metastatic lung cancer (dated by TCRdb to about 2021). This sample's time point label indicates: pre-treatment sample, taken before nivolumab and TIL therapy. The baseline tumor samples were excised metastases, mostly pleural nodules or supraclavicular lymph nodes, taken from the same resection that was used to grow TIL. TCR beta CDR3 regions were amplified from genomic DNA by bias-controlled multiplex PCR with the immunoSEQ v3 hsTCRB kit. TCRdb took over this immuneACCESS table, retaining in-frame rearrangements with V and J assigned. Such tables are incomplete; in checked studies, under half of the missing clones stem from an unresolved V gene, and the remainder is unexplained. This sample lists around 45,000 clones; 60% to 85% were detected once. Jointly, the top ten make up 5.5% to 6% of the sample.

The specimen was tumor tissue, collected at baseline. Every receptor here comes from a person aged 25 to 80 with non-small cell lung cancer.

This chain links TRBV29-1 with TRBJ1-4; TRBD1 might be the D (5 bases). Germline lookup yields CDR1 SQVTM and CDR2 ANQGSEA. This CDR3 is built from 11 residues. With 3 bases removed from V and 14 bases from J, the gap between germline ends came to 13 bases. CDR3 DNA: TGCAGCGTTGAGTCGTACTGGGGGCTGTTTTTT. Translated, it gives CSVESYWGLFF.

The rearrangement links TRBV19 to TRBJ1-4, with TRBD1 matching 7 bases. Germline CDR1 LNHDA, CDR2 SQIVND (reference sequence). After removal of 9 bases from V and 6 bases from J, the junction contained 13 bases not matched to a gene. The CDR3 consists of 15 residues. CDR3 protein: CASKSSGTDYEKLFF. The CDR3, as DNA: TGTGCCAGCAAATCGTCCGGGACAGACTATGAAAAACTGTTTTTT.

V gene TRBV6-1 combines with J gene TRBJ1-3, with D tentatively TRBD1 (5 bases). V shed 5 bases and J shed 0 bases, with 11 bases lying between them. CDR1 is MNHNS, CDR2 SASEGT, per germline. CDR3 size: 15 residues. The CDR3 sequence is CASSPTGPSGNTIYF. CDR3 sequence (DNA): TGTGCCAGCAGTCCCACAGGACCCTCTGGAAACACCATATATTTT.

The rearrangement joins TRBV2 to TRBJ1-6; 7 bases are a match to TRBD1. Looked up from germline, CDR1 is SNHLY and CDR2 is FYNNEI. V lost 3 bases, J lost 9 bases, and 11 bases stayed unmatched. The CDR3 totals 16 residues. The CDR3 DNA reads as TGTGCCAGCAGTGAGAGACAGGGAGCGACTGCTTCACCCCTCCACTTT. This encodes CASSERQGATASPLHF.

On this clone itself: Other nucleotide sequences in the sample specify the same CDR3. V and J are TRBV5-1 and TRBJ1-1, with D possibly TRBD1 on 6 matching bases. Germline V gene data show CDR1 as SGHRS and CDR2 as YFSETQ. V was pared by 1 base and J by 2 bases, with 21 bases between. The CDR3 runs to 18 residues. As DNA, the CDR3 is TGCGCCAGCAGCTTGATCCAGAGGACAGTAAAGGGAAACACTGAAGCTTTCTTT. Translated: CASSLIQRTVKGNTEAFF.

This clone was picked up a small number of times. The chain has TRBV2 and TRBJ1-5; D is uncertain. V dropped 6 bases and J dropped 4 bases, with 13 bases sitting between them. This CDR3 contains 14 residues. From germline, CDR1 is SNHLY and CDR2 FYNNEI. The CDR3 region is CASRAGNGNQPQHF. CDR3 bases: TGTGCCAGCAGGGCGGGGAATGGTAATCAGCCCCAGCATTTT. Full variable domain (rest looked up from reference TRBV2 and TRBJ1-5): EPEVTQTPSHQVTQMGQEVILRCVPISNHLYFYWYRQILGQKVEFLVSFYNNEISEKSEIFDDQFSVERPDGSNFTLKIRSTKLEDSAMYFCASRAGNGNQPQHFGDGTRLSIL.

This clone was observed once. The chain is built from TRBV6-1 and TRBJ2-7; 7 bases are shared with TRBD2. The CDR3 loop spans 13 amino acids. Losses at the gene ends were 9 bases for V and 4 bases for J; bases not matched to a gene: 9. CDR1 is MNHNS, CDR2 SASEGT, per germline. The CDR3 sequence: CASNGGSSYEQYF. In DNA, the CDR3 is TGTGCCAGTAATGGCGGGAGTTCGTACGAGCAGTACTTC.

This clone has a single count. This sequence joins TRBV6-5 and TRBJ1-1; D may be TRBD1 (5 bases). The germline V gene has CDR1 MNHEY and CDR2 SVGAGI. Trimming took 6 bases from V and 5 from J, leaving 16 bases between them. This CDR3 contains 14 residues. CDR3 residues: CASRIRGVGTEAFF. The CDR3 DNA follows: TGTGCCAGCAGAATACGGGGGGTGGGGACTGAAGCTTTCTTT.

The chain links TRBV6-4 to TRBJ2-3; 10 nucleotides line up with TRBD2. This CDR3 region has 17 residues. J gave up 4 bases and V 2 bases, and 9 bases lay outside the gene matches. From germline, CDR1 is MRHNA and CDR2 SNTAGT. CDR3 region: CASSDGQGAGGPDTQYF. The CDR3 DNA is TGTGCCAGCAGTGACGGACAGGGAGCGGGAGGGCCAGATACGCAGTATTTT.

This clone has just one count. The chain employs TRBV2 and TRBJ2-5; 9 nucleotides agree with TRBD1. Germline V gene lookup returns CDR1 SNHLY and CDR2 FYNNEI. Unmatched junction bases numbered 10, after V lost 5 bases and J lost 6 bases. The CDR3 runs to 15 residues. The CDR3 sequence: CASSTATGGSQTQYF. The CDR3 region has the DNA TGTGCCAGCAGTACCGCGACAGGGGGATCTCAGACCCAGTACTTC.

The chain uses TRBV30 and TRBJ2-1; 11 bases map to TRBD1. The V gene end was trimmed by 5 bases and the J gene end by 4 bases; junction bases not matched to a gene: 4. This CDR3 spans 14 amino acids. In germline, CDR1 is GTSNPN, CDR2 SVGIG (reference sequence). CDR3 bases: TGTGCCTGGGGACAGGGGGCGCGTTACAATGAGCAGTTCTTC. Residues: CAWGQGARYNEQFF.